One and the same sample provided the 9 T cell receptor beta chains below, sequenced in a study of blood T cell repertoires in COVID-19. Measured with immunoSEQ multiplex PCR; TCRdb has only the in-frame clones, and not every one. The sample consists of roughly 200,000 clones, about 93% of them appearing once. Input material: peripheral blood. These receptors all come from a man between 25 and 39 years old with COVID-19, enrolled during active disease.

This chain joins TRBV20-1 and TRBJ1-2; TRBD1 is a possible D gene (6 bases). This CDR3 contains 13 residues. CDR1 DFQATT and CDR2 SNEGSKA come from the germline V gene (reference sequence). Trimming took 3 bases from V and 7 from J, leaving 15 bases between them. In nucleotides, the CDR3 is TGCAGTGCTAGTTCGACAGGTAGTTTTGGCTACACCTTC. It is translated as CSASSTGSFGYTF.

The genes are TRBV19 and TRBJ1-5, with D perhaps matching TRBD1 (6 bases). Germline CDR1 and CDR2: LNHDA and SQIVND (reference sequence). V lost 3 bases, J lost 9 bases, and 24 bases lay in between. The CDR3 spans 17 residues. Here the CDR3 reads CASSIRVTGKAPRPQHF. CDR3 bases: TGTGCCAGTAGTATTAGGGTGACAGGAAAGGCCCCTCGGCCCCAGCATTTT.

V gene TRBV2 combines with J gene TRBJ1-5; D not certain. The CDR3 sequence is 13 residues long. Trimming stripped 2 bases from V and 6 bases from J, with 8 bases between. Germline V CDR1 and CDR2: SNHLY, FYNNEI. DNA of the CDR3: TGTGCCAGCAGTGAAACTCTCGTTCAGCCCCAGCATTTT. It yields the protein CASSETLVQPQHF.

The gene calls are TRBV5-1 and TRBJ1-6; weak D call: TRBD1 (6 bases). CDR1 SGHRS and CDR2 YFSETQ come from the germline V gene. The V end was cut by 0 bases, the J end by 9 bases, with 13 bases between. The CDR3 is 15 amino acids. The CDR3 nucleotides read TGCGCCAGCAGCTTGGAAGGCAGGGGCCCTTCACCCCTCCACTTT. It codes for CASSLEGRGPSPLHF.

The J gene is TRBJ2-2, the V gene TRBV30; D is perhaps TRBD2 (5 bases). The CDR3 runs 14 residues. Per the germline V gene, CDR1 is GTSNPN and CDR2 is SVGIG (reference sequence). The germline V and J ends were trimmed by 4 bases and 1 base, with 10 bases remaining between them. The CDR3 reads CAWNRGLNTGELFF. CDR3 in DNA: TGTGCCTGGAATCGGGGTTTGAACACCGGGGAGCTGTTTTTT.

The CDR3 DNA reads as TGTGCCAGCAGTTCAATCTTTACAGGGTTCCCAAAGACCCAGTACTTC. Protein sequence: CASSSIFTGFPKTQYF. The V and J genes are TRBV27 and TRBJ2-5; TRBD1 is a possible D gene (6 bases). With 4 bases removed from V and 6 bases from J, the gap between germline ends came to 21 bases. Germline CDR1 MNHEY, CDR2 SMNVEV (reference sequence). This CDR3 is 16 amino acids long.

CDR3 residues: CASSFGTPGYYEQYF. In DNA, the CDR3 is TGTGCCAGCAGCTTTGGGACACCCGGTTACTACGAGCAGTACTTC. This rearrangement joins TRBV11-1 to TRBJ2-7; D is perhaps TRBD1 (6 bases). Germline lookup yields CDR1 SGHAT and CDR2 FQDESV (reference sequence). The ends were cut back, 3 bases at V and 3 bases at J, with 15 bases in the middle. The CDR3 totals 15 residues.

V gene TRBV6-5 combines with J gene TRBJ1-1, with a weak D call TRBD1 (5 bases). The CDR3 is 12 residues long. Trimming took 7 bases from V and 5 from J, leaving 11 bases between them. From germline, CDR1 is MNHEY and CDR2 SVGAGI. The CDR3 coding sequence is TGTGCCAGCAACCTTCGGGGGACTGAAGCTTTCTTT. Translated, it gives CASNLRGTEAFF.

The chain employs TRBV6-1 and TRBJ2-7, with 7 positions matching TRBD2. This CDR3 is 15 amino acids long. Germline V gene lookup returns CDR1 MNHNS and CDR2 SASEGT. V lost 1 base and J lost 3; bases outside the gene matches: 6. The CDR3 here is CASSEGEGNGYEQYF. DNA of the CDR3: TGTGCCAGCAGTGAAGGGGAGGGTAACGGCTACGAGCAGTACTTC.